Below, 21 T cell receptor beta chains from the same sample are listed, as sequenced in a study of cytotoxic CD8 clonotypes in ibrutinib-treated CLL. The assay was immunoSEQ multiplex PCR, and TCRdb's table has in-frame clones only and misses some. The sample has tens of thousands of clones, 70% to 80% seen once. The material sequenced was PBMCs, taken after 12 months of ibrutinib treatment. The receptors derive from a human donor with chronic lymphocytic leukemia.

This clone has only a few counts. The rearrangement joins TRBV23-1 to TRBJ2-5, with unresolved D. TRBV23-1 is sorted into the ORF group, with uncertain function. V dropped 4 bases and J dropped 4 bases, with 10 bases sitting between them. The CDR3 length is 13 residues. The CDR3 DNA is TGCGCCAGCAGTCTCACCTCTCCAGAGACCCAGTACTTC. Translation gives CASSLTSPETQYF.

This chain links TRBV10-2 with TRBJ1-1; D perhaps matches TRBD1 (6 bases). The V gene lost 7 bases and the J gene lost 3 bases, with 9 bases spanning the gap. Germline CDR1 and CDR2: WSHSY and SAAADI. The CDR3 is made up of 12 amino acids. In DNA form, the CDR3 reads TGCGCCAGCACAAACAGGGACACTGAAGCTTTCTTT. Encoded protein: CASTNRDTEAFF.

The rearrangement uses TRBV4-3 and TRBJ2-7; a possible D gene is TRBD2 (6 bases). The ends were cut back, 0 bases at V and 7 bases at J, with 16 bases in the middle. Germline V CDR1 and CDR2: LGHNA, YSLEER. The CDR3 is 15 amino acids. The CDR3 region has the DNA TGCGCCAGCAGCCAAGATCGGGGCCTAGCGCGGGAGCAGTACTTC. Its translation is CASSQDRGLAREQYF.

The chain has TRBV9 and TRBJ2-4; maybe TRBD2 (5 bases). Looked up from germline, CDR1 is SGDLS and CDR2 is YYNGEE. V was shortened by 0 bases and J by 2 bases, with 12 bases between the two germline ends. The CDR3 length is 16 residues. CDR3: CASSVAFRDPKNIQYF. CDR3 DNA: TGTGCCAGCAGCGTAGCGTTCCGGGATCCCAAAAACATTCAGTACTTC.

In this sample, this clone turned up many times. The genes are TRBV15 and TRBJ2-3; TRBD1 is a possible D gene (5 bases). V lost 0 bases and J lost 4, with 8 bases in between. Germline assignment: CDR1 LNHNV and CDR2 YYDKDF (reference sequence). The CDR3 is 14 residues long. The CDR3 region is CATSRDGAADTQYF. The CDR3 nucleotides read TGTGCCACCAGCAGAGATGGGGCCGCAGATACGCAGTATTTT.

This clone was observed once. This CDR3 reads CASSFRQGGEQFF. The CDR3 DNA is TGTGCCAGCAGCTTCCGACAGGGGGGTGAGCAGTTCTTC. This chain joins TRBV7-9 and TRBJ2-1; 9 bases are a match to TRBD1. Per germline, CDR1 SEHNR and CDR2 FQNEAQ (reference sequence). The CDR3 extends over 13 amino acids. The V and J ends lost 3 bases and 9 bases, in that order; junction bases with no gene match: 3.

This clone was counted between two and nine times. The chain is built from TRBV7-2 and TRBJ2-2, with 7 bases that match TRBD2. After removal of 2 bases from V and 5 bases from J, the junction contained 11 bases not matched to a gene. CDR1 is SGHTA, CDR2 FQGNSA, per germline. CDR3 length: 17 amino acids. The CDR3 bases are TGTGCCAGCAGCTTACGGAGGCGGGGGACTGGTACCGGGGAGCTGTTTTTT. Translation gives CASSLRRRGTGTGELFF. Full variable domain (remainder filled in from reference TRBV7-2 and TRBJ2-2): GAGVSQSPSNKVTEKGKDVELRCDPISGHTALYWYRQSLGQGLEFLIYFQGNSAPDKSGLPSDRFSAERTGGSVSTLTIQRTQQEDSAVYLCASSLRRRGTGTGELFFGEGSRLTVL.

The CDR3 nucleotides are TGCGCCAGCCGTCGGGGAAGTCTAGCGGGTTCTAGCACAGATACGCAGTATTTT. Protein: CASRRGSLAGSSTDTQYF. The chain recombines TRBV5-1 with TRBJ2-3; 8 nucleotides align to TRBD2. After removal of 7 bases from V and 0 bases from J, the junction contained 16 bases not matched to a gene. CDR3 length equals 18 residues. Germline values: CDR1 SGHRS, CDR2 YFSETQ.

V and J are TRBV5-3 and TRBJ2-7; possible D gene TRBD1, 6 bases. TRBV5-3 is an ORF for which the function is uncertain. The CDR3 covers 13 residues. The V end was cut by 3 bases, the J end by 2 bases, with 9 bases between. The CDR3 sequence: CARSCDRPYEQYF. CDR3 DNA sequence: TGTGCCAGAAGCTGCGACAGGCCCTACGAGCAGTACTTC.

J is TRBJ1-6 and V is TRBV18; D may be TRBD1 (6 bases). In germline, CDR1 is KGHSH, CDR2 LQKENI. V was pared by 2 bases and J by 3 bases, with 8 bases between. There are 15 residues in the CDR3. CDR3 DNA: TGTGCCAGCTCACCAGCGGACAGCTATAATTCACCCCTCCACTTT. This gives the protein CASSPADSYNSPLHF. Supplemented by reference TRBV18 and TRBJ1-6, the full variable domain reads NAGVMQNPRHLVRRRGQEARLRCSPMKGHSHVYWYRQLPEEGLKFMVYLQKENIIDESGMPKERFSAEFPKEGPSILRIQQVVRGDSAAYFCASSPADSYNSPLHFGNGTRLTVT.

V gene TRBV5-1 combines with J gene TRBJ2-3; D is perhaps TRBD2 (7 bases). This CDR3 is built from 16 residues. Germline lookup yields CDR1 SGHRS and CDR2 YFSETQ. Trimming took 4 bases from V and 4 from J, leaving 19 bases between them. The CDR3 here is CASSPPPAGAADTQYF. The DNA for the CDR3 is TGCGCCAGCAGCCCCCCCCCGGCGGGGGCCGCAGATACGCAGTATTTT.

This clone was seen just once. V usage is TRBV18 and J usage is TRBJ1-2; tentative D call: TRBD1 (6 bases). The V gene lost 3 bases and the J gene lost 3 bases, with 8 bases spanning the gap. The CDR3 is 13 amino acids. Germline-derived CDR1 and CDR2 are KGHSH and LQKENI. The CDR3 protein is CASSPGQHYGYTF. For the CDR3, the DNA is TGTGCCAGCTCACCTGGACAGCACTATGGCTACACCTTC.

The rearrangement uses TRBV7-9 and TRBJ1-4; possible D gene TRBD1, 5 bases. V dropped 3 bases and J dropped 1 base, with 9 bases sitting between them. Germline V gene lookup returns CDR1 SEHNR and CDR2 FQNEAQ (reference sequence). This CDR3 has 15 residues. The CDR3: CASSLRDRTNEKLFF. The CDR3 DNA reads TGTGCCAGCAGCTTGAGGGACCGAACTAATGAAAAACTGTTTTTT.

This clone was detected once. The chain couples TRBV18 to TRBJ1-4, with a possible D match to TRBD1 (6 bases). Germline V gene sequence: CDR1 KGHSH, CDR2 LQKENI. The CDR3 is 13 amino acids. V was pared by 2 bases and J by 8 bases, with 9 bases between. CDR3 DNA: TGTGCCAGCTCACCAGGTCAGGGGGAAAAACTGTTTTTT. Its translation is CASSPGQGEKLFF.

This clone showed up just a few times. V gene TRBV14 combines with J gene TRBJ2-1; TRBD2 matches at 8 bases. Germline V gene data show CDR1 as SGHDN and CDR2 as FVKESK. The length of the CDR3 is 15 residues. V lost 0 bases and J lost 4; bases outside the gene matches: 2. CDR3 bases: TGTGCCAGCAGCCAAGATAGCGGGGTATACAATGAGCAGTTCTTC. It encodes CASSQDSGVYNEQFF.

This clone was counted a few times. V usage is TRBV2 and J usage is TRBJ1-1, with a weak D call TRBD1 (5 bases). CDR1 and CDR2 from the germline V gene are SNHLY and FYNNEI. Trimming cost V 3 bases and J 1 base, with 18 bases left between them. This CDR3 has 17 amino acids. CDR3 sequence reads: CASSDGGRAEPNTEAFF. The DNA for the CDR3 is TGTGCCAGCAGTGACGGGGGAAGGGCGGAACCGAACACTGAAGCTTTCTTT.

The chain employs TRBV7-6 and TRBJ2-5, with 8 nucleotides matching TRBD2. The CDR3 extends over 17 amino acids. Unmatched junction bases numbered 16, after V lost 5 bases and J lost 5 bases. The V gene's germline CDR1 is SGHVS and CDR2 FNYEAQ. The CDR3 DNA is TGTGCCAGCAGCCCCCGGGCGGGGGGCGTGTTCGGTGAGACCCAGTACTTC. Its translation: CASSPRAGGVFGETQYF. The full variable domain, rest sourced from reference TRBV7-6 and TRBJ2-5, is GAGVSQSPRYKVTKRGQDVALRCDPISGHVSLYWYRQALGQGPEFLTYFNYEAQQDKSGLPNDRFSAERPEGSISTLTIQRTEQRDSAMYRCASSPRAGGVFGETQYFGPGTRLLVL.

CDR3 bases: TGTGCCAGCAGCTCGCTGGGCAGGGGGGGTGAAAAACTGTTTTTT. Its protein is CASSSLGRGGEKLFF. This rearrangement joins TRBV11-2 to TRBJ1-4; 7 bases are shared with TRBD1. From germline, CDR1 is SGHAT and CDR2 FQNNGV. CDR3 length: 15 amino acids. V trimming: 4 bases; J trimming: 7 bases; junction bases outside the gene matches: 9. The complete variable domain, with remaining parts taken from reference TRBV11-2 and TRBJ1-4, reads EAGVAQSPRYKIIEKRQSVAFWCNPISGHATLYWYQQILGQGPKLLIQFQNNGVVDDSQLPKDRFSAERLKGVDSTLKIQPAKLEDSAVYLCASSSLGRGGEKLFFGSGTQLSVL.

J is TRBJ2-7 and V is TRBV6-1; a possible D gene is TRBD2 (6 bases). With 4 bases removed from V and 2 bases from J, the gap between germline ends came to 24 bases. The CDR3 has 18 residues. Germline CDR1 reads MNHNS; CDR2 reads SASEGT. The CDR3 sequence is CASSGRDGGAGVAYEQYF. As DNA, the CDR3 is TGTGCCAGCAGTGGCCGGGACGGGGGAGCCGGGGTAGCCTACGAGCAGTACTTC.

The chain joins TRBV6-6 to TRBJ2-5; 11 bases map to TRBD2. CDR1 is MNHNY, CDR2 SVGAGI, per germline (reference sequence). With V trimmed by 6 bases and J by 5 bases, 11 bases remained unmatched. The CDR3 runs to 16 residues. DNA for the CDR3: TGTGCCAGCAGCCCAGCCGGGACTAGCGGACGGGAGACCCAGTACTTC. Translating it yields CASSPAGTSGRETQYF.

The gene calls are TRBV19 and TRBJ1-1; D unresolved. Germline assignment: CDR1 LNHDA and CDR2 SQIVND (reference sequence). The CDR3 sequence is 16 residues long. The V gene lost 0 bases and the J gene lost 0 bases, with 11 bases spanning the gap. The CDR3 reads CASSIDGGRMNTEAFF. For the CDR3, the DNA is TGTGCCAGTAGTATAGACGGTGGGCGCATGAACACTGAAGCTTTCTTT. The whole variable domain, filled in from reference TRBV19 and TRBJ1-1, reads DGGITQSPKYLFRKEGQNVTLSCEQNLNHDAMYWYRQDPGQGLRLIYYSQIVNDFQKGDIAEGYSVSREKKESFPLTVTSAQKNPTAFYLCASSIDGGRMNTEAFFGQGTRLTVV.